A single sample is the source of the 22 T cell receptor beta chains below, sequenced in a study of tumor-infiltrating lymphocytes in primary liver carcinoma. Unsorted bulk tissue, about 19-30 mg of it, served as the source for co-extraction of RNA and DNA. The input was around 530 ng total RNA; TCR beta cDNA was made from it with a constant-region primer. Libraries of TCR beta came from three nested multiplex PCR rounds with slightly modified ARM-PCR. The opening two PCR rounds, 10 cycles each, paired TRBV1-TRBV30 forward primers with a C-beta reverse primer. TCRdb reprocessed the multiplex PCR reads via MiXCR and lists one record per CDR3 protein. The sample consists of roughly 80,000 distinct CDR3 sequences, 69% of them appearing once. Sample: tumor-adjacent normal liver tissue. These receptors originate from a man in his forties with primary liver carcinoma and hepatitis B virus infection.

Comments on this clonotype: In this CDR3 the conserved last residue, phenylalanine or tryptophan, is missing, so a read error is likely. The chain links TRBV29-1 to TRBJ2-1; either TRBD1 or TRBD2 may fit D (5 bases each). Germline V gene sequence: CDR1 SQVTM, CDR2 ANQGSEA. The CDR3 has 14 residues. V was shortened by 5 bases and J by 8 bases, with 19 bases between the two germline ends. The CDR3 is CSVRGRVGGDEQFI. The CDR3 DNA is TGCAGCGTTCGAGGCAGGGTTGGAGGCGATGAGCAGTTCATC.

The rearrangement uses TRBV11-2 and TRBJ2-3; 7 nucleotides line up with TRBD1. Looked up from germline, CDR1 is SGHAT and CDR2 is FQNNGV. This CDR3 contains 16 residues. V shed 5 bases, J shed 2 bases, and the junction held 10 bases outside the gene matches. The CDR3 nucleotides read TGTGCCAGCAGCGTCCAGCCGGGGACAGCCACAGATACGCAGTATTTT. It codes for CASSVQPGTATDTQYF.

To note about this clonotype: The junction and the germline gene differ at one end; a read error may be behind it. This rearrangement joins TRBV6-1 to TRBJ2-7; TRBD1 might be the D (6 bases). Germline V gene lookup returns CDR1 MNHNS and CDR2 SASEGT. The CDR3 totals 13 residues. Here the CDR3 DNA reads TGTGGCAGCCGTACAGGGCGAGGCTGCGAGCAGTACTTC. Its translation: CGSRTGRGCEQYF.

A word on this clonotype: One end of the junction does not line up with germline, which may come from a read error. This chain uses TRBV29-1 with TRBJ2-1; 14 bases match TRBD2. The CDR3 runs to 15 residues. In germline, CDR1 is SQVTM, CDR2 ANQGSEA. CDR3: CSVGLAGGSYNEQFF. DNA for the CDR3: TGCAGCGTTGGACTAGCGGGAGGGTCCTACAACGAGCAGTTCTTC.

Of note for this clonotype: Because it lacks the conserved phenylalanine or tryptophan at the end, this CDR3 is likely a read error. The DNA is left out, because the CDR3 cannot be placed on it with certainty; the CDR3 is given as TCRdb lists it. The chain uses TRBV6-6 and TRBJ1-1; the listed D gene, TRBD1, was not tested against the DNA. The CDR3 length is 13 residues, termini included. Germline-derived CDR1 and CDR2 are MNHNY and SVGAGI (reference sequence). CDR3: CASSTGGTTEVFL.

In regard to this clonotype: Lacking the conserved final phenylalanine or tryptophan, this CDR3 likely reflects a read error. This chain links TRBV12-5 with TRBJ2-7; 7 bases agree with TRBD1. Germline V CDR1 and CDR2: LGHNT, FRNRAP. This CDR3 is 13 amino acids long. CDR3 in amino acids: CASEGAGSYEQYL. The CDR3 region has the DNA TGTGCCAGTGAGGGGGCCGGTTCCTACGAGCAGTACCTC.

Only a few counts were recorded for this clonotype. Its ends do not fully match the called genes, so a read error is possible. The chain carries TRBV10-3 and TRBJ2-3, with TRBD2 matching over 7 bases. The germline V gene encodes CDR1 ENHRY and CDR2 SYGVKD. The CDR3 totals 13 residues. CDR3 sequence: CVISGIPIDTQYF. CDR3 coding DNA: TGTGTCATCAGCGGGATACCCATAGATACGCAGTATTTT.

The V gene is TRBV29-1, the J gene TRBJ1-1; D not resolved. Deletions cut 7 bases from V and 1 base from J, with 19 bases between. The germline V gene has CDR1 SQVTM and CDR2 ANQGSEA. This CDR3 has 15 amino acids. In DNA, the CDR3 is TGCAGCGCTCCCCCGGGTTGGGCAAAGAACACTGAAGCTTTCTTT. Protein sequence: CSAPPGWAKNTEAFF.

This clonotype was observed many times. V gene TRBV30 combines with J gene TRBJ2-3; 7 positions agree with TRBD1. The CDR3 contains 15 residues. Germline CDR1 and CDR2: GTSNPN and SVGIG (reference sequence). V lost 0 bases to trimming and J lost 2 bases; unmatched junction nucleotides: 5. The CDR3, as DNA: TGTGCCTGGAGTGTAGGGGGCTATGACACAGATACGCAGTATTTT. It specifies CAWSVGGYDTDTQYF.

About this clonotype: A much more abundant neighbour one base away suggests this may be a read error. CDR3 in DNA: TGTGCCAGCAAAAGGACAGGGGGCAAAGATACGCAGTATTTT. Translated, it gives CASKRTGGKDTQYF. This chain uses TRBV6-5 with TRBJ2-3; TRBD1 agrees at 11 bases. CDR1 MNHEY and CDR2 SVGAGI come from the germline V gene. V lost 7 bases and J lost 5; bases outside the gene matches: 5. This CDR3 is 14 amino acids long.

Turning to this clonotype: One end of the junction is discordant with germline, which a read error may explain. V gene TRBV11-1 combines with J gene TRBJ2-1; TRBD2 aligns across 7 bases. CDR1 and CDR2 (germline): SGHAT, FQDESV (reference sequence). The CDR3 spans 17 residues. CDR3 sequence: CVSSLGLTGEADNEQFF. As DNA, the CDR3 is TGTGTCAGCAGCCTGGGACTAACGGGAGAAGCTGACAATGAGCAGTTCTTC.

The table lists this clonotype with a few counts. The chain combines TRBV28 with TRBJ2-7; D unresolved. Trimming took off 5 bases at V and 6 bases at J, with 20 bases between the two ends. This CDR3 region has 15 residues. Germline lookup yields CDR1 MDHEN and CDR2 SYDVKM. CDR3 loop: CASSPLGYAGSEQYF. CDR3 bases: TGTGCCAGCAGTCCGCTCGGATATGCTGGCAGCGAGCAGTACTTC.

About this clonotype itself: A much more abundant neighbour one base away suggests this may be a read error. The J gene is TRBJ2-1, the V gene TRBV5-6, with unresolved D. CDR1 and CDR2 from the germline V gene are SGHDT and YYEEEE. The CDR3 covers 14 residues. CDR3 residues: CTSSLEGFNNEQFF. In DNA, the CDR3 is TGTACCAGCAGCTTGGAAGGATTCAACAATGAGCAGTTCTTC.

Notes on this clonotype: The junction shows a germline mismatch at one end, possibly a read error. This sequence joins TRBV5-4 and TRBJ2-7; TRBD2 might be the D (5 bases). This CDR3 has 15 amino acids. CDR1 and CDR2 (germline): SGHNT, YYREEE (reference sequence). The CDR3 DNA sequence: TGTGCCGGCAGCTCCCCGGGTGGGAGCTCCTACGAGCAGTACTTC. It translates to CAGSSPGGSSYEQYF.

In its sample, this clonotype was seen once. The J gene is TRBJ2-3, the V gene TRBV6-1; TRBD2 agrees at 10 bases. Germline loops: CDR1 MNHNS, CDR2 SASEGT. V shed 7 bases and J 7 bases; nucleotides not matched to a gene: 23. The CDR3 consists of 19 residues. The CDR3 here is CASILNRLAGITLENTQYF. CDR3 nucleotide sequence: TGTGCCAGCATCCTGAATAGACTAGCGGGCATCACCTTAGAAAATACGCAGTATTTT.

Points on this clonotype: An end of the junction does not agree with germline; a read error may underlie this. The chain joins TRBV11-2 to TRBJ1-6, with D perhaps TRBD1 (6 bases). Germline V gives CDR1 SGHAT, CDR2 FQNNGV. The CDR3 totals 16 residues. CDR3 nucleotides: TGTGTCAGCAGCCCGCGGGGGGCCACGGCTAACTCACCCCTCCACTTT. Its translation is CVSSPRGATANSPLHF.

A word on this clonotype: This likely comes from a read error, as the CDR3 has no conserved phenylalanine or tryptophan at its end. The chain is built from TRBV11-3 and TRBJ2-7; TRBD1 aligns across 7 bases. The CDR3 spans 13 residues. CDR1 is SGHNT, CDR2 YENEEA, per germline. Trimming removed 8 bases from V and 1 base from J; junction bases left unmatched: 5. CDR3 coding DNA: TGTGCCAGCGGCGTGGGACAGTCCTACGAGCAGTACTTA. Protein product: CASGVGQSYEQYL.

With respect to this clonotype: As the CDR3 is not closed by the conserved phenylalanine or tryptophan, this likely results from a read error. V gene TRBV4-3 combines with J gene TRBJ2-7; maybe TRBD2 (6 bases). CDR1 and CDR2 from the germline V gene are LGHNA and YSLEER. This CDR3 is built from 15 residues. This CDR3 reads CANSQDRETPYEQYL. In DNA, the CDR3 is TGCGCCAACAGCCAAGATCGGGAGACTCCCTACGAGCAGTACCTA.

The rearrangement uses TRBV11-2 and TRBJ2-3, with 9 bases identical to TRBD2. In germline, CDR1 is SGHAT, CDR2 FQNNGV. After removal of 10 bases from V and 8 bases from J, the junction contained 16 bases not matched to a gene. The CDR3 covers 15 residues. CDR3 coding DNA: TGTGCCATTAGCCTAGCGGCTAGCGGGAAACTTACGCAGTATTTT. Protein product: CAISLAASGKLTQYF.

This clonotype was counted a few times. Just one base apart from a much larger clone, this may be a read error. V is TRBV5-1 and J is TRBJ2-2; D perhaps matches TRBD1 (5 bases). CDR1 and CDR2 from the germline V gene are SGHRS and YFSETQ. The CDR3 loop spans 16 amino acids. CDR3: CVSSLHHRTNTGELFF. The CDR3 nucleotides are TGCGTCAGCAGCTTACATCACAGGACGAACACCGGGGAGCTGTTTTTT.

This clonotype came up many times. V gene TRBV7-9 combines with J gene TRBJ1-1, with TRBD1 matching over 7 bases. Germline trimming cut 5 bases from V and 11 bases from J; bases unmatched to any gene: 8. Germline-derived CDR1 and CDR2 are SEHNR and FQNEAQ (reference sequence). The CDR3 runs 12 residues. CDR3 loop: CASSQTGFVAFF. DNA for the CDR3: TGTGCCAGCAGCCAGACAGGGTTCGTTGCTTTCTTT.

Only one count was recorded for this clonotype. Since the CDR3 does not end with the conserved phenylalanine or tryptophan, this likely comes from a read error. J is TRBJ1-6 and V is TRBV6-5, with D tentatively TRBD1 (5 bases). This CDR3 has 16 amino acids. CDR1 MNHEY and CDR2 SVGAGI come from the germline V gene. CDR3 coding DNA: TGTGCCAGCAGTTTCTCGGGACTGTCTTCTAATTCACCTCTCCACTAT. Translating it yields CASSFSGLSSNSPLHY.